The 28 T cell receptor beta chains given below trace back to one sample, sequenced in a study of blood T cell repertoires in COVID-19. Sequenced by immunoSEQ multiplex PCR; TCRdb stores in-frame clones only, minus some. The sample consists of approximately 260,000 clones, around nine tenths of them appearing once. The sample consisted of PBMCs or T cells enriched from blood (not recorded which). The receptors stem from a woman aged 18-35 years who had recovered from COVID-19.

Only one count was recorded for this clone. CDR3 sequence: CASSLAPGTGAEQYF. DNA for the CDR3: TGCGCCAGCAGCTTGGCGCCGGGGACAGGGGCCGAGCAGTACTTC. The chain recombines TRBV5-1 with TRBJ2-7; 10 nucleotides match TRBD1. The ends lost 0 bases at V and 6 bases at J; junction bases unmatched: 6. There are 15 residues in the CDR3. CDR1 is SGHRS, CDR2 YFSETQ, per germline.

V gene TRBV18 combines with J gene TRBJ1-1; TRBD1 matches 9 bases. Losses at the gene ends were 3 bases for V and 3 bases for J; bases not matched to a gene: 8. Germline loops: CDR1 KGHSH, CDR2 LQKENI. The CDR3 loop spans 16 amino acids. CDR3 coding DNA: TGTGCCAGCTCACCTTTACAGGGGGCGCCGGACACTGAAGCTTTCTTT. Encoded protein: CASSPLQGAPDTEAFF. The full variable domain, in which reference TRBV18 and TRBJ1-1 provide the parts outside the CDR3, is NAGVMQNPRHLVRRRGQEARLRCSPMKGHSHVYWYRQLPEEGLKFMVYLQKENIIDESGMPKERFSAEFPKEGPSILRIQQVVRGDSAAYFCASSPLQGAPDTEAFFGQGTRLTVV.

This chain links TRBV19 with TRBJ1-1; D is perhaps TRBD1 (5 bases). Trimming took 5 bases from V and 1 from J, leaving 11 bases between them. The germline V gene encodes CDR1 LNHDA and CDR2 SQIVND (reference sequence). This CDR3 is built from 14 residues. CDR3 residues: CASSPDTPNTEAFF. The CDR3 DNA follows: TGTGCCAGTAGTCCGGACACCCCGAACACTGAAGCTTTCTTT.

This chain links TRBV11-3 with TRBJ1-1, with 8 bases that match TRBD1. Per the germline V gene, CDR1 is SGHNT and CDR2 is YENEEA. The length of the CDR3 is 14 residues. The V segment lost 3 bases and the J segment 4 bases; nucleotides outside the gene matches: 4. The CDR3 DNA sequence: TGTGCCAGCAGCTTTACAGGGGGTGGCACTGAAGCTTTCTTT. It is translated as CASSFTGGGTEAFF.

This chain links TRBV2 with TRBJ1-1; TRBD1 is a possible D gene (6 bases). The CDR3 has 13 amino acids. Trimming stripped 10 bases from V and 10 bases from J, with 22 bases between. Germline V gives CDR1 SNHLY, CDR2 FYNNEI. CDR3: CAIHPPLTGLAFF. The CDR3 bases are TGTGCCATCCACCCCCCCCTGACAGGCTTAGCTTTCTTT.

This clone was observed once. The genes are TRBV19 and TRBJ1-3; TRBD1 might be the D (6 bases). V lost 3 bases to trimming and J lost 0 bases, with 12 bases between them. The CDR3 covers 16 residues. CDR1 LNHDA and CDR2 SQIVND come from the germline V gene (reference sequence). The DNA for the CDR3 is TGTGCCAGTAGTATCAGGGGCCGCTCCTCTGGAAACACCATATATTTT. It is translated as CASSIRGRSSGNTIYF. The full variable domain, in which reference TRBV19 and TRBJ1-3 provide the parts outside the CDR3, is DGGITQSPKYLFRKEGQNVTLSCEQNLNHDAMYWYRQDPGQGLRLIYYSQIVNDFQKGDIAEGYSVSREKKESFPLTVTSAQKNPTAFYLCASSIRGRSSGNTIYFGEGSWLTVV.

This clone was counted between two and nine times. The rearrangement joins TRBV5-4 to TRBJ1-1, with 7 bases that match TRBD1. Unmatched junction bases numbered 7, after V lost 4 bases and J lost 7 bases. The CDR3 extends over 13 amino acids. CDR1 SGHNT and CDR2 YYREEE come from the germline V gene (reference sequence). DNA for the CDR3: TGTGCCAGCAGCGTCGGGACAGAGCTTGAAGCTTTCTTT. The encoded protein is CASSVGTELEAFF.

The chain links TRBV7-9 to TRBJ1-1; D remains unclear. The germline CDR1 and CDR2 sequences are SEHNR and FQNEAQ (reference sequence). V was pared by 5 bases and J by 1 base, with 11 bases between. The length of the CDR3 is 14 residues. In DNA, the CDR3 is TGTGCCAGCAGCCCGCGGGGTACGAACACTGAAGCTTTCTTT. This encodes CASSPRGTNTEAFF.

The chain uses TRBV5-1 and TRBJ2-1; TRBD2 matches 8 bases. The length of the CDR3 is 14 residues. V dropped 1 base and J dropped 8; count of bases not matched to a gene: 5. In germline, CDR1 is SGHRS, CDR2 YFSETQ. For the CDR3, the DNA is TGCGCCAGCAGCTTGATGAGCGGGAGCCATGAGCAGTTCTTC. This translates into CASSLMSGSHEQFF.

The chain carries TRBV6-5 and TRBJ1-1; D gene uncertain. The length of the CDR3 is 13 residues. CDR1 is MNHEY, CDR2 SVGAGI, per germline. V lost 2 bases, J lost 5 bases, and 9 bases lay in between. The CDR3 nucleotides read TGTGCCAGCAGTTACGTCGCGGGGACTGAAGCTTTCTTT. It translates to CASSYVAGTEAFF.

The V call is TRBV27, the J call TRBJ2-3; the D gene is possibly TRBD1 (6 bases). CDR1 is MNHEY, CDR2 SMNVEV, per germline (reference sequence). The V gene lost 6 bases and the J gene lost 2 bases, with 15 bases spanning the gap. There are 15 residues in the CDR3. DNA for the CDR3: TGTGCCAGCAGCCCAAGGGGGATACACACAGATACGCAGTATTTT. Its translation is CASSPRGIHTDTQYF.

The chain has TRBV9 and TRBJ2-2; TRBD1 matches at 9 bases. Unmatched junction bases numbered 9, after V lost 4 bases and J lost 5 bases. The CDR3 is 16 amino acids. Per germline, CDR1 SGDLS and CDR2 YYNGEE. The CDR3, as DNA: TGTGCCAGCAGCTCACGAACGGGACAGGGAACCGGGGAGCTGTTTTTT. Translation gives CASSSRTGQGTGELFF.

The chain has TRBV9 and TRBJ1-6, with D maybe TRBD1 (5 bases). From germline, CDR1 is SGDLS and CDR2 YYNGEE. The CDR3 is 14 residues long. The V end lost 2 bases, the J end lost 5 bases, and 8 bases lay between the germline ends. This CDR3 reads CASSVGGDNSPLHF. The CDR3 DNA follows: TGTGCCAGCAGCGTGGGGGGGGATAATTCACCCCTCCACTTT.

V usage is TRBV7-9 and J usage is TRBJ1-2, with a weak D call TRBD1 (5 bases). Trimming took off 2 bases at V and 2 bases at J, with 15 bases between the two ends. CDR1 and CDR2 from the germline V gene are SEHNR and FQNEAQ (reference sequence). The CDR3 runs to 16 residues. The CDR3 loop reads CASSLLGPGWNYGYTF. CDR3 DNA: TGTGCCAGCAGCTTATTGGGTCCAGGGTGGAACTATGGCTACACCTTC.

The chain couples TRBV28 to TRBJ1-2; 8 positions agree with TRBD1. CDR3 length equals 14 residues. Unmatched junction bases numbered 2, after V lost 2 bases and J lost 3 bases. Germline lookup yields CDR1 MDHEN and CDR2 SYDVKM. The CDR3 region is CASSLGQGYYGYTF. CDR3 nucleotides: TGTGCCAGCAGTTTAGGACAGGGCTACTATGGCTACACCTTC.

The chain has TRBV5-1 and TRBJ1-3; perhaps TRBD1 as D (5 bases). CDR3 size: 17 residues. The ends were cut back, 0 bases at V and 0 bases at J, with 13 bases in the middle. Germline V gene lookup returns CDR1 SGHRS and CDR2 YFSETQ. This CDR3 reads CASSLVGEKSSGNTIYF. The DNA of the CDR3 is TGCGCCAGCAGCTTGGTAGGGGAAAAGAGCTCTGGAAACACCATATATTTT.

The chain couples TRBV7-9 to TRBJ1-6; unclear D gene. Germline V gene sequence: CDR1 SEHNR, CDR2 FQNEAQ (reference sequence). The CDR3 is 12 amino acids. V was clipped by 7 bases and J by 10 bases, with 11 bases between them. CDR3 protein: CASKEAGSPLHF. CDR3 DNA: TGTGCCAGCAAAGAGGCGGGCTCACCCCTCCACTTT. Variable domain in full (rest from reference TRBV7-9 and TRBJ1-6): DTGVSQNPRHKITKRGQNVTFRCDPISEHNRLYWYRQTLGQGPEFLTYFQNEAQLEKSRLLSDRFSAERPKGSFSTLEIQRTEQGDSAMYLCASKEAGSPLHFGNGTRLTVT.

The sample holds a few counts of this clone. The J gene is TRBJ2-7, the V gene TRBV18; no definite D call. Between the trimmed V and J ends, which lost 1 base and 2 bases, there was a span of 6 bases. CDR1 KGHSH and CDR2 LQKENI come from the germline V gene. This CDR3 has 13 residues. CDR3 DNA: TGTGCCAGCTCACCACGGTCGGCCTACGAGCAGTACTTC. Its protein product is CASSPRSAYEQYF.

The chain combines TRBV6-5 with TRBJ1-2; weak D call: TRBD1 (5 bases). The germline V gene encodes CDR1 MNHEY and CDR2 SVGAGI. The CDR3 spans 12 residues. V was shortened by 5 bases and J by 7 bases, with 11 bases between the two germline ends. CDR3 DNA sequence: TGTGCCAGCAGTACCTCGGGGGGTGGCTACACCTTC. It codes for CASSTSGGGYTF.

The V and J genes are TRBV28 and TRBJ1-6; TRBD1 matches 8 bases. This CDR3 region has 18 residues. The V and J ends lost 3 bases and 1 base, in that order; junction bases with no gene match: 8. Germline V gene data show CDR1 as MDHEN and CDR2 as SYDVKM. Written as DNA, the CDR3 is TGTGCCAGCAGTTTGGGACAGGCAGGAGTATCCTATAATTCACCCCTCCACTTT. Translating it yields CASSLGQAGVSYNSPLHF.

The rearrangement joins TRBV7-8 to TRBJ1-1, with TRBD1 matching over 9 bases. Per the germline V gene, CDR1 is SGHVS and CDR2 is FQNEAQ. The CDR3 is 13 amino acids. V lost 8 bases and J lost 1; bases outside the gene matches: 2. The CDR3 nucleotides are TGTGCCAGCCGGGGACAGGGGAACACTGAAGCTTTCTTT. Its translation: CASRGQGNTEAFF.

The chain has TRBV5-6 and TRBJ1-2, with a tentative D call TRBD1 (5 bases). The CDR3 covers 13 residues. From germline, CDR1 is SGHDT and CDR2 YYEEEE. V shed 0 bases and J shed 7 bases, with 10 bases lying between them. CDR3 in amino acids: CASSLATGAGYTF. The CDR3 bases are TGTGCCAGCAGCTTGGCCACAGGTGCTGGCTACACCTTC. The full variable domain, its missing parts supplied by reference TRBV5-6 and TRBJ1-2, is DAGVTQSPTHLIKTRGQQVTLRCSPKSGHDTVSWYQQALGQGPQFIFQYYEEEERQRGNFPDRFSGHQFPNYSSELNVNALLLGDSALYLCASSLATGAGYTFGSGTRLTVV.

This chain links TRBV11-2 with TRBJ2-7; D ambiguous. Germline V CDR1 and CDR2: SGHAT, FQNNGV. This CDR3 contains 13 residues. Trimming removed 1 base at V and 3 bases at J, with 7 bases between. DNA for the CDR3: TGTGCCAGCAGCTTAGCCCAGGACTACGAGCAGTACTTC. This translates into CASSLAQDYEQYF.

This clone is a singleton in its sample. The rearrangement links TRBV2 to TRBJ2-5; a possible D gene is TRBD1 (5 bases). Per germline, CDR1 SNHLY and CDR2 FYNNEI. V was pared by 4 bases and J by 3 bases, with 12 bases between. This CDR3 spans 14 amino acids. CDR3: CASSADKTEETQYF. The DNA of the CDR3 is TGTGCCAGCAGTGCGGACAAAACCGAAGAGACCCAGTACTTC. The full variable domain, rest sourced from reference TRBV2 and TRBJ2-5, is EPEVTQTPSHQVTQMGQEVILRCVPISNHLYFYWYRQILGQKVEFLVSFYNNEISEKSEIFDDQFSVERPDGSNFTLKIRSTKLEDSAMYFCASSADKTEETQYFGPGTRLLVL.

The chain links TRBV29-1 to TRBJ1-2; D is uncertain. V was clipped by 5 bases and J by 5 bases, with 12 bases between them. The CDR3 loop spans 12 amino acids. Germline lookup yields CDR1 SQVTM and CDR2 ANQGSEA. This CDR3 is CSVQTRAYGYTF. In nucleotides, the CDR3 is TGCAGCGTTCAAACCAGAGCGTATGGCTACACCTTC.

This sequence joins TRBV28 and TRBJ2-1; 10 positions agree with TRBD2. CDR3 length: 17 residues. Per germline, CDR1 MDHEN and CDR2 SYDVKM. V lost 4 bases, J lost 3 bases, and 9 bases stayed unmatched. This CDR3 is CASSSDSGTSDYNEQFF. The CDR3, as DNA: TGTGCCAGCAGTTCCGACTCCGGGACTAGCGACTACAATGAGCAGTTCTTC.

The CDR3 spells CASSPTVRYNEQFF. The CDR3 coding sequence is TGTGCCAGCAGCCCGACAGTAAGATACAATGAGCAGTTCTTC. The rearrangement links TRBV7-9 to TRBJ2-1; the D gene is possibly TRBD1 (5 bases). Trimming shortened V by 5 bases and J by 4 bases, and 12 bases separated the two germline ends. CDR1 and CDR2 from the germline V gene are SEHNR and FQNEAQ (reference sequence). CDR3 length: 14 residues.

This sequence joins TRBV11-2 and TRBJ2-2, with D unresolved. The CDR3 is made up of 16 amino acids. V gave up 1 base and J gave up 1 base, with 10 bases separating them. CDR1 SGHAT and CDR2 FQNNGV come from the germline V gene. In nucleotides, the CDR3 is TGTGCCAGCAGCTTAGGGTCCCGAGGGAACACCGGGGAGCTGTTTTTT. Its protein is CASSLGSRGNTGELFF.